In this sample, the clone carrying this T cell receptor beta chain turned up many times. Antigen specificity is unknown. Gene names and germline match the mouse. The CDR3 is cut off 4 residues early in the read; its end comes from the germline J gene. This sample is drawn from a study of CD8+ T cells in alopecia areata. Study background: Graft recipients were roughly 7-10-week-old female C3H/HeJ mice, and donor skin originated from 6-12-month-old C3H/HeJ mice with spontaneous alopecia. Study-wide results and caveats: Lesional scalp, notably in alopecia totalis/universalis, had clonality above that of normal scalp.

The germline gives CDR1 NSQYPW, CDR2 LRSPGD (reference sequence). CDR3 length equals 17 residues. Trimming shortened V by 0 bases and J by 0 bases, and 14 bases separated the two germline ends. cDNA prepared by RNA extraction and subsequent reverse transcription served as the template for sequencing. Libraries were prepared by immunoSEQ multiplex PCR; TCRdb keeps only in-frame clonotypes and omits some of them. This sample comprises around 100,000 clones, none seen once only. The V gene is TRBV1, the J gene TRBJ1-2; D might be TRBD1 (6 bases). The receptor was isolated from a C3H/HeJ mouse with alopecia areata. This strain's MHC haplotype is H2-k. Source material: lesional skin. CDR3 protein: CTCSADPGQFANSDYTF. The CDR3 bases that were read are TGCACCTGCAGTGCAGATCCCGGACAGTTTGCAAACTCC.